These T cell receptor beta chains were read from a single sample in a study of control samples from healthy donors and cancer patients. Here immunoSEQ multiplex PCR was the method, and the copy in TCRdb shows in-frame clones only, minus some. Here the sample spans about 86,000 clones, about 94% being singletons. The sample consisted of blood. These receptor sequences come from a woman aged 18-29 years in good health. Each CDR3 is given with its conserved first and last residue. A D gene is named only where the DNA matches it firmly. Expanded clones get a size class; other rows say once, few or many, or leave the size out.

V: TRBV6-4; J: TRBJ1-5; D: -; size: -; CDR3: CASSDPFSNQPQHF; DNA: TGTGCCAGCAGTGACCCCTTTAGCAATCAGCCCCAGCATTTT
V: TRBV28; J: TRBJ1-5; D: -; size: -; CDR3: CASKTNQPQHF; DNA: TGTGCCAGCAAAACTAATCAGCCCCAGCATTTT
V: TRBV10-3; J: TRBJ2-3; D: TRBD1; size: -; CDR3: CAIRPGQGTDTQYF; DNA: TGTGCCATCAGGCCGGGACAGGGAACAGATACGCAGTATTTT
V: TRBV5-4; J: TRBJ1-2; D: -; size: -; CDR3: CASSFPPNYGYTF; DNA: TGTGCCAGCAGCTTTCCCCCTAACTATGGCTACACCTTC
V: TRBV5-1; J: TRBJ2-1; D: TRBD1; size: -; CDR3: CASSYRQGVGNEQFF; DNA: TGCGCCAGCAGCTACCGACAGGGGGTCGGCAATGAGCAGTTCTTC
V: TRBV27; J: TRBJ1-1; D: -; size: -; CDR3: CASSLAGHPSEAFF; DNA: TGTGCCAGCAGTTTGGCGGGACACCCCTCCGAAGCTTTCTTT
V: TRBV18; J: TRBJ2-7; D: TRBD1; size: -; CDR3: CASSLRGQGATYEQYF; DNA: TGTGCCAGCTCACTAAGGGGACAGGGGGCCACCTACGAGCAGTACTTC
V: TRBV7-3; J: TRBJ2-5; D: TRBD2; size: once; CDR3: CASSPHALAYSQETQYF; DNA: TGTGCCAGCAGCCCCCACGCACTAGCGTATTCCCAAGAGACCCAGTACTTC
V: TRBV5-6; J: TRBJ2-7; D: TRBD1; size: -; CDR3: CASSLLGQGIYEQYF; DNA: TGTGCCAGCAGCTTGTTGGGACAGGGGATCTACGAGCAGTACTTC
V: TRBV27; J: TRBJ1-1; D: -; size: -; CDR3: CASSFRRDGLGGTEAFF; DNA: TGTGCCAGCAGTTTCCGCCGGGACGGACTGGGGGGCACTGAAGCTTTCTTT
V: TRBV6-1; J: TRBJ2-7; D: -; size: -; CDR3: CASSEPVGQPYEQYF; DNA: TGTGCCAGCAGTGAACCGGTGGGACAACCCTACGAGCAGTACTTC
V: TRBV19; J: TRBJ2-7; D: -; size: -; CDR3: CASTDGPGGRNEQYF; DNA: TGTGCCAGTACCGATGGCCCCGGGGGGCGAAACGAGCAGTACTTC
V: TRBV11-2; J: TRBJ2-7; D: TRBD2; size: -; CDR3: CASSRPEAGDYEQYF; DNA: TGTGCCAGCAGCCGACCAGAGGCGGGAGATTACGAGCAGTACTTC
V: TRBV9; J: TRBJ1-1; D: -; size: -; CDR3: CASSVVARDNPNTEAFF; DNA: TGTGCCAGCAGCGTAGTTGCCCGGGACAACCCGAACACTGAAGCTTTCTTT
V: TRBV24-1; J: TRBJ2-1; D: -; size: -; CDR3: CATSDLGNEQFF; DNA: TGTGCCACCAGTGACCTTGGGAATGAGCAGTTCTTC